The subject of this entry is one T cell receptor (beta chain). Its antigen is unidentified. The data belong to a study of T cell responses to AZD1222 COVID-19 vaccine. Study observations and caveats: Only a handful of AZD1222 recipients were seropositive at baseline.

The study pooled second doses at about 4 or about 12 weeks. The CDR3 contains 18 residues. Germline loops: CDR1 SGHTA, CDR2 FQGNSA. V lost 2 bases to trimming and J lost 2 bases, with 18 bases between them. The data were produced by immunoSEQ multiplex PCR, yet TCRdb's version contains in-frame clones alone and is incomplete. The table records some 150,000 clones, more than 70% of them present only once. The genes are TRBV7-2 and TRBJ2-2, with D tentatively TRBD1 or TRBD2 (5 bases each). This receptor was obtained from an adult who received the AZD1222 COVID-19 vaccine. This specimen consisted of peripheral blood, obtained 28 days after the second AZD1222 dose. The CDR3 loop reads CASSLRGEGRENTGELFF. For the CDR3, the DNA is TGTGCCAGCAGCTTAAGGGGTGAGGGAAGGGAAAACACCGGGGAGCTGTTTTTT.